These T cell receptor beta chains were read from a single sample in a study of T cell responses to AZD1222 COVID-19 vaccine. TCRdb keeps only in-frame clones here, not all; method: immunoSEQ multiplex PCR. The sample lists under 100,000 clones, roughly 85% occurring once. Source: peripheral blood, taken 28 days after the second AZD1222 dose. These receptors were taken from an adult who received the AZD1222 COVID-19 vaccine. Each CDR3 is given with its conserved first and last residue. A D gene is named only where the DNA matches it firmly. Clone size is shown for a subset of rows, as once, few, many or a class of expanded clone.

V	J	size	D	DNA	CDR3
TRBV7-2	TRBJ2-3	-	TRBD2	TGTGCCAGCAGCTTAAGGGGTAGCGGGGGGGCAGCAGATACGCAGTATTTT	CASSLRGSGGAADTQYF
TRBV11-2	TRBJ2-7	-	TRBD1	TGTGCCAGCAGCTTCGGACAGGGGTACGACGAGCAGTACTTC	CASSFGQGYDEQYF
TRBV7-3	TRBJ1-1	-	-	TGTGCCAGCAGCCCAGGACACCCGGGCACTGAAGCTTTCTTT	CASSPGHPGTEAFF
TRBV27	TRBJ1-1	-	-	TGTGCCAGCAGTTTAGGCGGATTGAACACTGAAGCTTTCTTT	CASSLGGLNTEAFF
TRBV6-6	TRBJ1-2	-	-	TGTGCCAGCAGTGTAACCGGGACCTCTAACTATGGCTACACCTTC	CASSVTGTSNYGYTF
TRBV7-6	TRBJ2-1	-	-	TGTGCCAGCAGCGAACCGGGTCTCAGGAACAATGAGCAGTTCTTC	CASSEPGLRNNEQFF
TRBV7-2	TRBJ2-3	-	-	TGTGCCAGCAGCTCAGGGATCTTCCCGACAGATACGCAGTATTTT	CASSSGIFPTDTQYF
TRBV5-8	TRBJ2-3	-	TRBD1	TGTGCCAGCAGCTTGGGGGGACAGAGCACAGATACGCAGTATTTT	CASSLGGQSTDTQYF
TRBV5-6	TRBJ1-2	-	-	TGTGCCAGCAGCCCGGAGGCCCAGGGAAGGGGAGGCTACACCTTC	CASSPEAQGRGGYTF
TRBV7-2	TRBJ1-6	-	-	TGTGCCAGCAGCGAACAGTCGTATAATTCACCCCTCCACTTT	CASSEQSYNSPLHF
TRBV28	TRBJ1-5	-	-	TGTGCCAGCAGTTTAGTCTCAGGGGTGGGCCCTAATCAGCCCCAGCATTTT	CASSLVSGVGPNQPQHF
TRBV7-9	TRBJ2-7	-	-	TGTGCCAGCAGCTTCGCCCGCTGGGGGCACTACGAGCAGTACTTC	CASSFARWGHYEQYF
TRBV7-8	TRBJ2-7	-	-	TGTGCCAGCAGGTCAGCGGTCTCCTACGAGCAGTACTTC	CASRSAVSYEQYF
TRBV9	TRBJ2-3	few	-	TGTGCCAGCAGCGTACAGGGACTGAGCACAGATACGCAGTATTTT	CASSVQGLSTDTQYF
TRBV10-2	TRBJ1-1	few	-	TGCGCCAGCAGTGAGTCGACTCTGAGAGGTGATGGAGCTTTCTTT	CASSESTLRGDGAFF
TRBV28	TRBJ1-2	-	TRBD1	TGTGCCAGCAGACCAGGGGGCCCCGACTATGGCTACACCTTC	CASRPGGPDYGYTF
TRBV5-8	TRBJ2-1	-	-	TGTGCCAGCAGCTTGGGCCAGGGACCCGATGAGCAGTTCTTC	CASSLGQGPDEQFF
TRBV11-3	TRBJ1-2	-	-	TGTGCCAGCAGCTCCAGTAGGGGGACTAGAGGCTACACCTTC	CASSSSRGTRGYTF